The rows below give T cell receptor beta chains drawn from one sample of a study of T cell responses to AZD1222 COVID-19 vaccine. Measured with immunoSEQ multiplex PCR; TCRdb has only the in-frame clones, and not every one. The sample has 190,000 or so clones, around nine tenths seen once. Sequencing used peripheral blood, obtained 28 days after the second AZD1222 dose. Receptors originate from an adult who received the AZD1222 COVID-19 vaccine. CDR3s include the opening cysteine and the closing phenylalanine or tryptophan. The order of the fields is D gene, J gene, V gene, clone size, CDR3 protein, CDR3 DNA. D genes are given only for firm matches. The size entry is marked missing in some rows and otherwise reads once, few, many or a size class.

. TRBJ2-3 TRBV7-7 once CASSSECEGCTDTQYF TGTGCTAGCAGCTCCGAGTGTGAAGGTTGCACAGATACGCAGTATTTT
. TRBJ1-1 TRBV16 . CASTTGLNTEAFF TGTGCCAGCACTACGGGCCTTAACACTGAAGCTTTCTTT
. TRBJ1-4 TRBV9 . CASSPQDSPGEKLFF TGTGCCAGCAGCCCCCAAGACAGTCCGGGTGAAAAACTGTTTTTT
. TRBJ1-2 TRBV28 . CASSSGPTLGYTF TGTGCCAGCAGTTCGGGCCCCACTTTAGGCTACACCTTC
TRBD2 TRBJ2-1 TRBV7-2 . CASSSSRGRARNEQFF TGTGCCAGCAGCTCCTCGCGCGGGAGGGCCCGGAATGAGCAGTTCTTC
TRBD2 TRBJ2-2 TRBV9 . CASSPRLAVGGELFF TGTGCCAGCAGCCCCAGACTAGCGGTAGGCGGGGAGCTGTTTTTT
. TRBJ2-7 TRBV5-1 . CASSLAGGTYEQYF TGCGCCAGCAGCTTGGCTGGCGGCACCTACGAGCAGTACTTC
. TRBJ1-5 TRBV27 . CASSQGYSNQPQHF TGTGCCAGCAGCCAGGGGTATAGCAATCAGCCCCAGCATTTT
TRBD2 TRBJ2-5 TRBV28 . CASVPGGEETQYF TGTGCCAGCGTTCCGGGGGGGGAAGAGACCCAGTACTTC
TRBD1 TRBJ2-7 TRBV5-5 . CASSLNSQGVDSYEQYF TGTGCCAGCAGTTTAAACTCGCAGGGGGTTGACTCCTACGAGCAGTACTTC
. TRBJ2-7 TRBV4-3 . CASSQNTDSGGKYF TGCGCCAGCAGCCAAAATACGGACAGCGGTGGGAAGTACTTC
. TRBJ1-4 TRBV6-5 . CASSYTRASGDEKLFF TGTGCCAGCAGTTACACACGGGCCAGTGGCGATGAAAAACTGTTTTTT
. TRBJ2-5 TRBV7-2 . CASSLVSGRETQYF TGTGCCAGCAGCTTAGTATCTGGGAGGGAGACCCAGTACTTC
TRBD2 TRBJ2-2 TRBV7-8 . CASGSGSNTGELFF TGTGCCAGCGGGAGCGGGAGTAACACCGGGGAGCTGTTTTTT
TRBD1 TRBJ2-5 TRBV24-1 . CATSDPDRYQETQYF TGTGCCACCAGTGACCCGGACAGGTATCAAGAGACCCAGTACTTC
TRBD1 TRBJ2-3 TRBV6-5 . CASSYSGQGYDTQYF TGTGCCAGCAGTTACTCCGGACAGGGTTACGATACGCAGTATTTT
TRBD2 TRBJ2-7 TRBV27 . CASSARGVGEQYF TGTGCCAGCAGTGCGCGGGGGGTGGGCGAGCAGTACTTC
TRBD1 TRBJ1-1 TRBV5-1 . CASSHGQGSEAFF TGCGCCAGCAGTCACGGACAGGGAAGTGAAGCTTTCTTT
. TRBJ2-7 TRBV5-6 . CASSLDGGRAEQYF TGTGCCAGCAGCTTGGATGGGGGGCGCGCCGAGCAGTACTTC
TRBD2 TRBJ2-7 TRBV7-3 . CASSLGTSGSYEQYF TGTGCCAGCAGCTTAGGGACTAGCGGCTCCTACGAGCAGTACTTC